This T cell receptor beta chain was observed in a study of blood T cell repertoires in COVID-19. Generated by immunoSEQ multiplex PCR, the TCRdb table keeps only in-frame clones and is missing some. This table has 140,000 to 150,000 clones, around 87% appearing once. Trimming removed 0 bases from V and 13 bases from J; junction bases left unmatched: 12. The germline V gene encodes CDR1 SGHRS and CDR2 YFSETQ. This CDR3 has 15 amino acids. The sample taken for sequencing was peripheral blood. This chain uses TRBV5-1 with TRBJ2-1, with 8 positions matching TRBD1. This TCR came from a man in his fifties or sixties who had recovered from COVID-19. The CDR3 DNA reads as TGCGCCAGCAGCTTGGGAAAGACAGGGGCGCCCTATCAGTTCTTC. Amino acid sequence: CASSLGKTGAPYQFF.